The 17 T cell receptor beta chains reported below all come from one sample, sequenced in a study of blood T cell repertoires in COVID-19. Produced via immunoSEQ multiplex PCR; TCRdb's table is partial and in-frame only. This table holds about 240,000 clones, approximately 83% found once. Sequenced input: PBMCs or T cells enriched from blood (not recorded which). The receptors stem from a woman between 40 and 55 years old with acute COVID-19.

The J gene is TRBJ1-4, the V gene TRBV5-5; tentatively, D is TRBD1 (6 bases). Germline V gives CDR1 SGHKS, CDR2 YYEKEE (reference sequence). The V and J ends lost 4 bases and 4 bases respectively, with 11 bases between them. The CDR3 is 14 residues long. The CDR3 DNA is TGTGCCAGCAGCCTGACAGGCGTTAATGAAAAACTGTTTTTT. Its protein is CASSLTGVNEKLFF.

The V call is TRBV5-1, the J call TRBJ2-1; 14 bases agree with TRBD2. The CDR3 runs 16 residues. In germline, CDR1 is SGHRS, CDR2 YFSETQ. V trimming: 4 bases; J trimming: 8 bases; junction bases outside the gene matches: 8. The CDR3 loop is CASSAPGLAGVYEQFF. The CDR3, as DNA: TGCGCCAGCAGCGCACCGGGACTAGCGGGAGTGTATGAGCAGTTCTTC.

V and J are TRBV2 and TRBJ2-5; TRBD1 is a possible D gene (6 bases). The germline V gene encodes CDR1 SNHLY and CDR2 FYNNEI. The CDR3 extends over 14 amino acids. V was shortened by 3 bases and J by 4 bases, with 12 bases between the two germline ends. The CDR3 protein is CASSEHRARETQYF. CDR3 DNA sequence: TGTGCCAGCAGTGAGCACAGGGCAAGAGAGACCCAGTACTTC.

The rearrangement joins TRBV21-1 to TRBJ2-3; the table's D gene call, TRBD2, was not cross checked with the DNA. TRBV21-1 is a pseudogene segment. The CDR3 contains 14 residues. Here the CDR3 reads CASSKNLSTDTQYF. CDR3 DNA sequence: TGTGCCAGCAGCAAAAATCTAAGCACAGATACGCAGTATTTT.

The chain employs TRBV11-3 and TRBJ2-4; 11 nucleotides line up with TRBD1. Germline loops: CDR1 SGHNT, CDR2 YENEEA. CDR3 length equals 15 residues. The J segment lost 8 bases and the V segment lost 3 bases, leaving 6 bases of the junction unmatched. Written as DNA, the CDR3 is TGTGCCAGCAGCTTTAGGGACAGGGGGTCGGACATTCAGTACTTC. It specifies CASSFRDRGSDIQYF.

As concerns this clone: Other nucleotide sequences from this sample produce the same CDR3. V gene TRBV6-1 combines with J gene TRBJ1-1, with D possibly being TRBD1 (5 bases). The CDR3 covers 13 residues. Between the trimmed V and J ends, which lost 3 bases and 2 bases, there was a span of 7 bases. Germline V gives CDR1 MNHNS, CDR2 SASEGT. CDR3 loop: CASSDRANTEAFF. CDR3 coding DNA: TGTGCCAGCAGTGACAGGGCAAACACTGAAGCTTTCTTT.

CDR3 amino acids: CSASIRVKGETQYF. For the CDR3, the DNA is TGCAGTGCTAGTATCAGGGTAAAGGGGGAGACCCAGTACTTC. The chain recombines TRBV20-1 with TRBJ2-5; D may be TRBD1 (5 bases). CDR1 and CDR2 from the germline V gene are DFQATT and SNEGSKA (reference sequence). V shed 3 bases and J shed 5 bases, with 16 bases lying between them. The length of the CDR3 is 14 residues.

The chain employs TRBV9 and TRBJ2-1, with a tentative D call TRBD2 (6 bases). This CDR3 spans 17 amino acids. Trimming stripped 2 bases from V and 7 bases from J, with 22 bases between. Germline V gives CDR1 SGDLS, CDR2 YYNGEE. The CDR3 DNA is TGTGCCAGCAGCGTCACGGGCGTGGAGGGCGATAGGAATGAGCAGTTCTTC. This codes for CASSVTGVEGDRNEQFF.

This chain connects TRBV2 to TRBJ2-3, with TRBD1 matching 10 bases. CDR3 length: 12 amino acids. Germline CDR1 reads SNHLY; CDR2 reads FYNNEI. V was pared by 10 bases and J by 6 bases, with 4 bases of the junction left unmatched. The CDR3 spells CATGQGDDTQYF. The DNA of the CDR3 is TGTGCCACTGGACAGGGGGACGATACGCAGTATTTT.

As DNA, the CDR3 is TGCGCCAGCAGCTCGATAGCGGGAGGGGCCGATACGCAGTATTTT. Protein sequence: CASSSIAGGADTQYF. This chain connects TRBV4-1 to TRBJ2-3, with 11 bases matching TRBD2. The CDR3 totals 15 residues. CDR1 is MGHRA and CDR2 is YSYEKL in the germline V gene. J was trimmed by 6 bases and V by 5 bases; bases with no gene match: 7.

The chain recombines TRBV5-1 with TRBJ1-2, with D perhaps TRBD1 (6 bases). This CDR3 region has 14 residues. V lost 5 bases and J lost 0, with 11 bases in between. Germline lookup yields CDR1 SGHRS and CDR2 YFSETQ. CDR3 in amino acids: CASRDSTTNYGYTF. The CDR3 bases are TGCGCCAGCAGGGACAGCACTACTAACTATGGCTACACCTTC. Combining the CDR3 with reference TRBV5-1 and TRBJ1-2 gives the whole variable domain KAGVTQTPRYLIKTRGQQVTLSCSPISGHRSVSWYQQTPGQGLQFLFEYFSETQRNKGNFPGRFSGRQFSNSRSEMNVSTLELGDSALYLCASRDSTTNYGYTFGSGTRLTVV.

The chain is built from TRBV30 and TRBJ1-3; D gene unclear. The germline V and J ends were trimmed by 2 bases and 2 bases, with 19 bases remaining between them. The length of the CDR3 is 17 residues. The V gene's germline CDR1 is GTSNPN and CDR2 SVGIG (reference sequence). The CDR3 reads CAWSPTLLRRPGNTIYF. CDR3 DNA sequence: TGTGCCTGGAGTCCTACCCTTCTCCGGAGACCTGGAAACACCATATATTTT.

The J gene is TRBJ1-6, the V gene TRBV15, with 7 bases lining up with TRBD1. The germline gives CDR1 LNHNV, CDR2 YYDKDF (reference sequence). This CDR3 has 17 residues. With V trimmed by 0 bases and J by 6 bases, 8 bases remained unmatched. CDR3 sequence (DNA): TGTGCCACCAGCAGAGATCTAAGGGACAGCGGTAATTCACCCCTCCACTTT. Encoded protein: CATSRDLRDSGNSPLHF.

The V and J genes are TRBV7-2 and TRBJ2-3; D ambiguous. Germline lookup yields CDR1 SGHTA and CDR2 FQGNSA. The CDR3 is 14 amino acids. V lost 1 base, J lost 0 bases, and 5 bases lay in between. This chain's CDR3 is CASSLGLSTDTQYF. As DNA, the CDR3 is TGTGCCAGCAGCTTAGGTCTGAGCACAGATACGCAGTATTTT.

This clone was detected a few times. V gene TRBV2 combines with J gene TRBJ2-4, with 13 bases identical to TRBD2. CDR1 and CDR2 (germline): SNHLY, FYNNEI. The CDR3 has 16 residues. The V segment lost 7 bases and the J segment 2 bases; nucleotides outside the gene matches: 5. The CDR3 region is CASTGLAGVSKNIQYF. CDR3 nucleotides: TGTGCCAGCACCGGACTAGCGGGAGTGTCCAAAAACATTCAGTACTTC. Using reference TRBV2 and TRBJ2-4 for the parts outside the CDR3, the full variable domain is EPEVTQTPSHQVTQMGQEVILRCVPISNHLYFYWYRQILGQKVEFLVSFYNNEISEKSEIFDDQFSVERPDGSNFTLKIRSTKLEDSAMYFCASTGLAGVSKNIQYFGAGTRLSVL.

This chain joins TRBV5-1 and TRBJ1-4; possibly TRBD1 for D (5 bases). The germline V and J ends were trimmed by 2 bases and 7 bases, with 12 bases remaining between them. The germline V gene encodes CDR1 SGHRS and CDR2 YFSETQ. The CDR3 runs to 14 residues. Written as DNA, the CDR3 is TGCGCCAGCAGCTTTGCAGGGCGAGGTGAAAAACTGTTTTTT. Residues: CASSFAGRGEKLFF.

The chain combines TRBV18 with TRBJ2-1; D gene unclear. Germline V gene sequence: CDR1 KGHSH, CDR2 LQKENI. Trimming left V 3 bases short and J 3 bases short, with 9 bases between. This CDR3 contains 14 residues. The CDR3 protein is CASSPELLYNEQFF. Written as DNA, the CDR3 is TGTGCCAGCTCACCTGAGCTTCTCTACAATGAGCAGTTCTTC.